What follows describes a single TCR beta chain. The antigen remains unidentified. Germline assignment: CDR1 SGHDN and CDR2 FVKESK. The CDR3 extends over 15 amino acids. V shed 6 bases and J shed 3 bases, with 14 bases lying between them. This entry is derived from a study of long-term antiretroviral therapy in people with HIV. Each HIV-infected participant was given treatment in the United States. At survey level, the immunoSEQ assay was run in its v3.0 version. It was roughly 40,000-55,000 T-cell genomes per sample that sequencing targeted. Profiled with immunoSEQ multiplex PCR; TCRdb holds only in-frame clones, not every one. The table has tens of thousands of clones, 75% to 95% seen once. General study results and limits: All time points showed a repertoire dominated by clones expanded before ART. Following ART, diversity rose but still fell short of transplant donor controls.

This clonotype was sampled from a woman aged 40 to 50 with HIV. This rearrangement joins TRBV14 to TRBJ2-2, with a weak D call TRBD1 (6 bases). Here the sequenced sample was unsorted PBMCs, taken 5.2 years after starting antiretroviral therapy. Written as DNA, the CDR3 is TGTGCCAGCAGGTTCGCAGGGGCTGACACCGGGGAGCTGTTTTTT. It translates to CASRFAGADTGELFF.